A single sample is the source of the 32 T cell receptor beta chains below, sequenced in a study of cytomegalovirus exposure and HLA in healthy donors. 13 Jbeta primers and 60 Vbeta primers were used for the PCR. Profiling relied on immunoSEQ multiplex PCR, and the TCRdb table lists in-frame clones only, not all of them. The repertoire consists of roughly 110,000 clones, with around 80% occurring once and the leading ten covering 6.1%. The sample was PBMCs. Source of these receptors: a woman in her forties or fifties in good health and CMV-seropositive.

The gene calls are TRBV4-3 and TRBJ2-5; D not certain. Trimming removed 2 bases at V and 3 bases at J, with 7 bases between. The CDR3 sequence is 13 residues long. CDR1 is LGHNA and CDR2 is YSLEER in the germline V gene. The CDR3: CASSQTGEETQYF. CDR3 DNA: TGCGCCAGCAGCCAAACGGGTGAAGAGACCCAGTACTTC.

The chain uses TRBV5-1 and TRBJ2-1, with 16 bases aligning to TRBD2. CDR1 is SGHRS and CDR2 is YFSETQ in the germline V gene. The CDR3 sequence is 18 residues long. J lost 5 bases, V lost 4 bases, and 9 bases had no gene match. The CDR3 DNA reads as TGCGCCAGCAGCCTGGGACTAGCGGGGGGGTTCGGTAACAATGAGCAGTTCTTC. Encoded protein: CASSLGLAGGFGNNEQFF.

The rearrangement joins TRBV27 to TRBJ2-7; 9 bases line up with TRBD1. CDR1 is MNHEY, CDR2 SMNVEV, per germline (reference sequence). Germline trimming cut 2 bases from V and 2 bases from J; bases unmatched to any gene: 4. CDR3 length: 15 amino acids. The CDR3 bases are TGTGCCAGCAGTTTAATCGGGACAGGGACCTACGAGCAGTACTTC. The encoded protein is CASSLIGTGTYEQYF.

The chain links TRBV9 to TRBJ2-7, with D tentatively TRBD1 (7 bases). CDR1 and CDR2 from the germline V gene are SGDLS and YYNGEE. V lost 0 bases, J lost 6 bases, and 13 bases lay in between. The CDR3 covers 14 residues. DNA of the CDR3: TGTGCCAGCAGCGTAGGGGCAGGGGGGCTCGAGCAGTACTTC. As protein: CASSVGAGGLEQYF.

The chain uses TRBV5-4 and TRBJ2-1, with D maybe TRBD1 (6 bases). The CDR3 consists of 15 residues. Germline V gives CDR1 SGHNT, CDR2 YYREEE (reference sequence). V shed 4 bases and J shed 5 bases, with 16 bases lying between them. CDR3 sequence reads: CASSPGLGADNEQFF. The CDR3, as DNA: TGTGCCAGCAGCCCTGGGCTGGGGGCGGACAATGAGCAGTTCTTC.

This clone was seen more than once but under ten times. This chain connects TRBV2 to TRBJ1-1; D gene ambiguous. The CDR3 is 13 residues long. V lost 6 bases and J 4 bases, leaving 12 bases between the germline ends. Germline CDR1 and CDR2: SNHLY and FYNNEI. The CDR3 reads CASSSMEFTEAFF. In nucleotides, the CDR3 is TGTGCCAGCAGCTCTATGGAGTTCACTGAAGCTTTCTTT. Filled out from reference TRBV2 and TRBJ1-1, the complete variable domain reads EPEVTQTPSHQVTQMGQEVILRCVPISNHLYFYWYRQILGQKVEFLVSFYNNEISEKSEIFDDQFSVERPDGSNFTLKIRSTKLEDSAMYFCASSSMEFTEAFFGQGTRLTVV.

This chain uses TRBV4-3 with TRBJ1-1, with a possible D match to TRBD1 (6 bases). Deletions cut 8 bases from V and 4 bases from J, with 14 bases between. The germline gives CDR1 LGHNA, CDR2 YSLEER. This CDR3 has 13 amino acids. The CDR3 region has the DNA TGCGCCAGCGGCGGTACAGGGAGCACTGAAGCTTTCTTT. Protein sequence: CASGGTGSTEAFF.

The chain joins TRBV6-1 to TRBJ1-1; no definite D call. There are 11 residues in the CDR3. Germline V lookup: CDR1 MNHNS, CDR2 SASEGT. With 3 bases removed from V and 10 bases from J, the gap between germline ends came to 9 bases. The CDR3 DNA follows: TGTGCCAGCAGTGATTATGCGGGAGCTTTCTTT. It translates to CASSDYAGAFF.

CDR3 amino acids: CASSDNRGRNQPQHF. For the CDR3, the DNA is TGTGCCAGCAGTGACAACAGGGGACGTAATCAGCCCCAGCATTTT. The chain is built from TRBV6-1 and TRBJ1-5, with TRBD1 identical over 7 bases. From germline, CDR1 is MNHNS and CDR2 SASEGT. V lost 3 bases to trimming and J lost 4 bases; unmatched junction nucleotides: 6. This CDR3 spans 15 amino acids.

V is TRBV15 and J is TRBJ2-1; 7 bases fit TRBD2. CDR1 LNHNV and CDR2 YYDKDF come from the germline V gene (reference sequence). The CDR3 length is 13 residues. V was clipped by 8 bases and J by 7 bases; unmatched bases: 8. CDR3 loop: CATDGLVRNEQFF. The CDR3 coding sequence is TGTGCCACCGACGGACTAGTAAGGAATGAGCAGTTCTTC.

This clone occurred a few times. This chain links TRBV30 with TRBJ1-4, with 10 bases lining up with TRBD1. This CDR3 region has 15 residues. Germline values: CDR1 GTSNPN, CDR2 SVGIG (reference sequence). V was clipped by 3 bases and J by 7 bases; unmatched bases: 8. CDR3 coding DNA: TGTGCCTGGAGGGGCCGGGGACAGGGGCTTGAAAAACTGTTTTTT. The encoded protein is CAWRGRGQGLEKLFF.

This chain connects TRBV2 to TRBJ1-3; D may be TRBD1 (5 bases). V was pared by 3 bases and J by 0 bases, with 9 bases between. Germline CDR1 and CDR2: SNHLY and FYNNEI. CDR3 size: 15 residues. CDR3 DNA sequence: TGTGCCAGCAGTGAGAACAGGTACTCTGGAAACACCATATATTTT. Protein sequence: CASSENRYSGNTIYF.

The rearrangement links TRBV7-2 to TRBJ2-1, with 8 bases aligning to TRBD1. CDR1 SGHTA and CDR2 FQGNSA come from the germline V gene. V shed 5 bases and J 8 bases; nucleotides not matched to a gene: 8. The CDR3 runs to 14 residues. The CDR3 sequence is CASSPSTGDHEQFF. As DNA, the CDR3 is TGTGCCAGCAGCCCCTCGACAGGGGATCATGAGCAGTTCTTC.

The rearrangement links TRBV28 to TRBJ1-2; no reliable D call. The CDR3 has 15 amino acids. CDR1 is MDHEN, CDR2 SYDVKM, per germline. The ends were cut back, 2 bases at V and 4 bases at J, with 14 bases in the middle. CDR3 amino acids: CASSLVGSPGYGYTF. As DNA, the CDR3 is TGTGCCAGCAGTTTAGTGGGGAGTCCTGGCTATGGCTACACCTTC.

The CDR3 DNA is TGTGCCAGCAGTTTTCAGGGGGTGATAGTGGGCTACACCTTC. Translating it yields CASSFQGVIVGYTF. The rearrangement links TRBV2 to TRBJ1-2; 7 bases fit TRBD1. Germline CDR1 SNHLY, CDR2 FYNNEI. The V segment lost 5 bases and the J segment 8 bases; nucleotides outside the gene matches: 11. The CDR3 runs to 14 residues.

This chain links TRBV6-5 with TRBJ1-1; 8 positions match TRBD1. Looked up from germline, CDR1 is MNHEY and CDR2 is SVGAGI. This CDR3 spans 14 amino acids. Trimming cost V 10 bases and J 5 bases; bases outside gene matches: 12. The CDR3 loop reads CATFSGTGNTEAFF. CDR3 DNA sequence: TGTGCCACTTTCTCCGGGACAGGAAATACTGAAGCTTTCTTT.

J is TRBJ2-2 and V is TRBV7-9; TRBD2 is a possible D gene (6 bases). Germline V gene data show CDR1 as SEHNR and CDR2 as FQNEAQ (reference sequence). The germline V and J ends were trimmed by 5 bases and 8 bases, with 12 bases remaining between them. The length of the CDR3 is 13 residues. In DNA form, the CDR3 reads TGTGCCAGCAGCCCGGAGGGAGCGGGGGAGCTGTTTTTT. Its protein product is CASSPEGAGELFF.

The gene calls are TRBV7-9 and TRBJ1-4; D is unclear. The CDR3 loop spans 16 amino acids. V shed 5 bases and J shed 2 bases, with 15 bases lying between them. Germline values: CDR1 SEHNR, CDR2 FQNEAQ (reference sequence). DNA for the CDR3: TGTGCCAGCAGCATCGCCATGAGACTCACTAATGAAAAACTGTTTTTT. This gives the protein CASSIAMRLTNEKLFF.

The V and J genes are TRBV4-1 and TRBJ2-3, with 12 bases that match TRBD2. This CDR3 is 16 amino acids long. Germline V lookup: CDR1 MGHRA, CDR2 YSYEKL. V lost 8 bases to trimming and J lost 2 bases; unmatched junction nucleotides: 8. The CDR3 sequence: CASVGTSGRSTDTQYF. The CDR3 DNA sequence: TGCGCCAGCGTCGGGACTAGCGGGCGCTCCACAGATACGCAGTATTTT.

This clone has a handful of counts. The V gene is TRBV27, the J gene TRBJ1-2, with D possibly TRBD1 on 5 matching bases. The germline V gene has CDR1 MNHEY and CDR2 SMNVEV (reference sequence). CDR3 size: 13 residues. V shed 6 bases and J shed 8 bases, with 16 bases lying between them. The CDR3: CASSPDRSWGYTF. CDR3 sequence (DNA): TGTGCCAGCAGCCCTGACAGATCCTGGGGCTACACCTTC.

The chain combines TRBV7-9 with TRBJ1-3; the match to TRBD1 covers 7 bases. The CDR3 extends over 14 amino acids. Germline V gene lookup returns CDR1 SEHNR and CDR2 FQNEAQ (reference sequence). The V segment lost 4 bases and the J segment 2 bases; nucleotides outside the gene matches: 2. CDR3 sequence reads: CASSSTGAGNTIYF. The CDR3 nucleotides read TGTGCCAGCAGCTCAACAGGGGCTGGAAACACCATATATTTT.

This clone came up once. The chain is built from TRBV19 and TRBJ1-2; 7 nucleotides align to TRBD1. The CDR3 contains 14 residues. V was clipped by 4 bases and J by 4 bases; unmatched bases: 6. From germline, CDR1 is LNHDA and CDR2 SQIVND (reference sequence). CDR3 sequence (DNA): TGTGCCAGTAGTACCAGGGACAGCCTCTATGGCTACACCTTC. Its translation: CASSTRDSLYGYTF.

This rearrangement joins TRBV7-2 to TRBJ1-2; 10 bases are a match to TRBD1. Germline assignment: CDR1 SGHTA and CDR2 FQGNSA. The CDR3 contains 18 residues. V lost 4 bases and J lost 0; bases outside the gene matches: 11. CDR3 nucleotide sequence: TGTGCCAGCAGCTATAATCTGATCGGACAGGGGGCTAACTATGGCTACACCTTC. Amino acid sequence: CASSYNLIGQGANYGYTF.

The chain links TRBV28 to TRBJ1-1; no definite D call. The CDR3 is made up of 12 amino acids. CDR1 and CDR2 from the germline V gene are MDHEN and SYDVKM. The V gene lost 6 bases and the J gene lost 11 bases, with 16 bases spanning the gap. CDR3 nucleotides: TGTGCCAGCAGCTACAGAACTCCGGGGGCTTTCTTT. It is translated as CASSYRTPGAFF.

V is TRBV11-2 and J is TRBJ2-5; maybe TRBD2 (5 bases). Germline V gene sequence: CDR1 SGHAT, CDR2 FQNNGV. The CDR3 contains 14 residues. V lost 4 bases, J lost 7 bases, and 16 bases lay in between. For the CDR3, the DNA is TGTGCCAGCAGCTCCGTTCTAGATGAGGGGACCCAGTACTTC. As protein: CASSSVLDEGTQYF.

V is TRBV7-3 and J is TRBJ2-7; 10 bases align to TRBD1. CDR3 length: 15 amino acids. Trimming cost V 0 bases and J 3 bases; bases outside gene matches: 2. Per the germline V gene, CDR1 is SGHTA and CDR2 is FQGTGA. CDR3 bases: TGTGCCAGCAGCTTAACGGGGGACAGGGGCTACGAGCAGTACTTC. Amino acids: CASSLTGDRGYEQYF.

Here the CDR3 DNA reads TGTGCCAGCACTCGACAGGGGTCGGGCGAGCAGTACTTC. It translates to CASTRQGSGEQYF. The J gene is TRBJ2-7, the V gene TRBV6-1, with 8 bases matching TRBD1. The CDR3 covers 13 residues. Trimming cost V 7 bases and J 6 bases; bases outside gene matches: 8. Germline V gives CDR1 MNHNS, CDR2 SASEGT.

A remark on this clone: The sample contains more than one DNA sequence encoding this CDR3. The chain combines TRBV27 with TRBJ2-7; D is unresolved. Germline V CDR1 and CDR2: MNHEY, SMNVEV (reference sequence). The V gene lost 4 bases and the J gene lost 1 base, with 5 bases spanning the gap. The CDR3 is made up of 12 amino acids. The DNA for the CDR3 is TGTGCCAGCAGTTCCCCTTCCTACGAGCAGTACTTC. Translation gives CASSSPSYEQYF.

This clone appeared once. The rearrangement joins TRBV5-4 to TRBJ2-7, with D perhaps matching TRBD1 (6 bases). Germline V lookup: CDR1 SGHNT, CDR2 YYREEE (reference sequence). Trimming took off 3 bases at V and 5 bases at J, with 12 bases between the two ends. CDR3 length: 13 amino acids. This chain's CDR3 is CASSSVGAHEQYF. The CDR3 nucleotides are TGTGCCAGCAGCTCGGTGGGGGCCCACGAGCAGTACTTC.

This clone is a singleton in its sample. The CDR3 loop reads CASSLDGREGNTEAFF. In nucleotides, the CDR3 is TGTGCCAGCAGCTTAGATGGTCGGGAGGGGAACACTGAAGCTTTCTTT. This chain uses TRBV11-3 with TRBJ1-1; unclear D gene. The V gene's germline CDR1 is SGHNT and CDR2 YENEEA. V was clipped by 0 bases and J by 1 base, with 12 bases between them. The CDR3 extends over 16 amino acids. Variable domain in full (rest from reference TRBV11-3 and TRBJ1-1): EAGVVQSPRYKIIEKKQPVAFWCNPISGHNTLYWYLQNLGQGPELLIRYENEEAVDDSQLPKDRFSAERLKGVDSTLKIQPAELGDSAVYLCASSLDGREGNTEAFFGQGTRLTVV.

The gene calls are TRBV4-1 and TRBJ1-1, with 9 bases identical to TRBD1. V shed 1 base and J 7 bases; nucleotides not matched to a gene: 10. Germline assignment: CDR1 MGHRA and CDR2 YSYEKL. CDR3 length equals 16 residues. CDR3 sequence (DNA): TGCGCCAGCAGCCAAGGGGCGGACAGGGGTCTCAGTGAAGCTTTCTTT. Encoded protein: CASSQGADRGLSEAFF.

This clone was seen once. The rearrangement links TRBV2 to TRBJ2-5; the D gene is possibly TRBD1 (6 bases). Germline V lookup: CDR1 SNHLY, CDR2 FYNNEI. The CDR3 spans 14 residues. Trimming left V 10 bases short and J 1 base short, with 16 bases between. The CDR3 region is CATRTGQTQETQYF. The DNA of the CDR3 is TGTGCCACCCGAACTGGACAGACCCAAGAGACCCAGTACTTC.